This TCR beta chain was sequenced during a study of T-cell memory formation after mild COVID-19. Germline V gene lookup returns CDR1 SNHLY and CDR2 FYNNEI. The ends were cut back, 5 bases at V and 2 bases at J, with 16 bases in the middle. The CDR3 spans 16 residues. Comments on this clonotype: Its matching antigen is unknown.

TCRdb recomputed calls from the 5' RACE reads with MiXCR, one row per CDR3 protein. There are 280,000 or so distinct CDR3 sequences in the sample; roughly 8.2% occur only once, and under 25% lies in the top ten. General observations from the study: The main location of contracting CD4+ clones was CM and EM, and that of contracting CD8+ clones was EMRA. The finding that pre-infection memory included some responding clones suggested that cross-reactive memory joined. The authors did not confirm SARS-CoV-2 specificity of second-wave clones peaking day 37.

This sequence joins TRBV2 and TRBJ2-1, with a weak D call TRBD2 (6 bases). The sample was PBMCs or a T cell subset sorted from them (not recorded which). The TCR comes from a man between 18 and 35 years old who had mild COVID-19 (a few samples of this study predate the infection). Cell type and time point are not known. In DNA, the CDR3 is TGTGCCAGCAGTCAGGTGCTTTGGGGGGCCTACAATGAGCAGTTCTTC. The encoded protein is CASSQVLWGAYNEQFF.